Listed here are 11 T cell receptor beta chains from one sample, sequenced in a study of T-cell reconstitution after alpha-beta-depleted transplantation in children. Library preparation (for TCRbeta) was performed with unique molecular identifiers. MiXCR, run by TCRdb on the PCR reads, gives a single entry per CDR3 protein. The sample yields over 85,000 distinct CDR3 sequences, 10% seen once. This sample comprised PBMCs from the stem cell graft donor, obtained from the stem cell graft. The source is a human donor who donated a stem cell graft to a child with acute lymphoblastic leukemia.

This clonotype was detected ten times or more. The V and J genes are TRBV7-2 and TRBJ2-4, with D hard to call. Germline CDR1 and CDR2: SGHTA and FQGNSA. The CDR3 has 14 residues. With 5 bases removed from V and 0 bases from J, the gap between germline ends came to 8 bases. The CDR3 coding sequence is TGTGCCAGCAGCCCCCAGATAGCCAAAAACATTCAGTACTTC. The encoded protein is CASSPQIAKNIQYF.

This clonotype was recorded many times. The rearrangement links TRBV4-3 to TRBJ2-1, with 7 positions matching TRBD2. The CDR3 is 16 amino acids. Trimming removed 0 bases from V and 0 bases from J; junction bases left unmatched: 2. From germline, CDR1 is LGHNA and CDR2 YSLEER. CDR3 in DNA: TGCGCCAGCAGCCAAGACGGGGGGAGCTCCTACAATGAGCAGTTCTTC. It encodes CASSQDGGSSYNEQFF.

There are many counts of this clonotype. Written as DNA, the CDR3 is TGTGCCAGCAGCCGGGACAGTGCTTCAACTAGCACAGATACGCAGTATTTT. Protein product: CASSRDSASTSTDTQYF. The chain recombines TRBV7-2 with TRBJ2-3, with 7 nucleotides matching TRBD1. Germline CDR1 reads SGHTA; CDR2 reads FQGNSA. The V segment lost 5 bases and the J segment 0 bases; nucleotides outside the gene matches: 11. This CDR3 contains 17 residues.

This clonotype was picked up many times. The rearrangement uses TRBV7-8 and TRBJ2-7; D remains ambiguous. The germline V gene has CDR1 SGHVS and CDR2 FQNEAQ. CDR3 length equals 16 residues. The V end lost 5 bases, the J end lost 4 bases, and 21 bases lay between the germline ends. DNA of the CDR3: TGTGCCAGCAGCCCAGACCGAGGACGTCTTGGGTACGAGCAGTACTTC. Translation gives CASSPDRGRLGYEQYF.

This clonotype was seen ten or more times. The chain joins TRBV28 to TRBJ2-3; D gene uncertain. There are 15 residues in the CDR3. Trimming shortened V by 3 bases and J by 2 bases, and 12 bases separated the two germline ends. The germline V gene has CDR1 MDHEN and CDR2 SYDVKM. The CDR3 DNA reads as TGTGCCAGCAGTTTTAGGACGAGGTACACAGATACGCAGTATTTT. Translating it yields CASSFRTRYTDTQYF.

The rearrangement uses TRBV20-1 and TRBJ2-1; 14 positions agree with TRBD2. This CDR3 is 19 amino acids long. V shed 5 bases and J 3 bases; nucleotides not matched to a gene: 15. The V gene's germline CDR1 is DFQATT and CDR2 SNEGSKA (reference sequence). CDR3 protein: CSASPGGTSGRSGYNEQFF. Here the CDR3 DNA reads TGCAGTGCTTCCCCTGGGGGGACTAGCGGGAGATCGGGCTACAATGAGCAGTTCTTC.

There are many counts of this clonotype. The V call is TRBV20-1, the J call TRBJ1-5; D remains ambiguous. The V gene's germline CDR1 is DFQATT and CDR2 SNEGSKA (reference sequence). V was pared by 0 bases and J by 5 bases, with 14 bases between. The CDR3 loop spans 15 amino acids. This chain's CDR3 is CSARDRYGDYQPQHF. The CDR3 region has the DNA TGCAGTGCTAGAGATCGCTACGGGGATTATCAGCCCCAGCATTTT.

In regard to this clonotype: One base away lies a much larger clone, so this may be a sequencing read error. The chain recombines TRBV11-2 with TRBJ2-1, with D unclear. The CDR3 extends over 14 amino acids. With 2 bases removed from V and 14 bases from J, the gap between germline ends came to 19 bases. CDR1 SGHAT and CDR2 FQNNGV come from the germline V gene. Here the CDR3 DNA reads TGTGCCAGCAGCTTATCTGGTATAGCAGGACGGAAGTTCTTC. It codes for CASSLSGIAGRKFF.

This clonotype was recorded many times. The chain combines TRBV27 with TRBJ2-5, with TRBD1 identical over 8 bases. V dropped 4 bases and J dropped 1; count of bases not matched to a gene: 11. The CDR3 loop spans 17 amino acids. CDR1 and CDR2 from the germline V gene are MNHEY and SMNVEV (reference sequence). The chain's CDR3 is CASSSPGQGVSQETQYF. The DNA of the CDR3 is TGTGCCAGCAGTTCTCCCGGACAGGGCGTTAGCCAAGAGACCCAGTACTTC.

Worth noting for this clonotype: The conserved phenylalanine or tryptophan is not found at the CDR3 terminus, so this likely reflects a read error. The rearrangement uses TRBV11-2 and TRBJ2-7; 7 positions agree with TRBD2. The V and J ends lost 5 bases and 2 bases, in that order; junction bases with no gene match: 6. This CDR3 spans 14 amino acids. Germline CDR1 is SGHAT and CDR2 is FQNNGV. The CDR3 sequence: CASSLPSGPYEQYL. The DNA of the CDR3 is TGTGCCAGCAGCCTGCCTAGCGGTCCCTACGAGCAGTACTTG.

This clonotype was counted at least ten times. The chain joins TRBV27 to TRBJ2-5; D unclear. The CDR3 has 10 residues. The V end was cut by 10 bases, the J end by 2 bases, with 5 bases between. Germline values: CDR1 MNHEY, CDR2 SMNVEV (reference sequence). The CDR3 DNA follows: TGTGCCACCGAGCAAGAGACCCAGTACTTC. Its protein is CATEQETQYF.